These T cell receptor beta chains were read from a single sample in a study of blood T cell repertoires in COVID-19. TCRdb's copy holds only in-frame clones and misses some; the assay was immunoSEQ multiplex PCR. The sample has approximately 300,000 clones; more than 75% are singletons. The specimen was PBMCs or T cells enriched from blood (not recorded which). The source is a man aged 55 to 70 who had recovered from COVID-19. Each CDR3 is given without its conserved first and last residue. Each record gives: J gene, V gene, CDR3 protein.

J gene: TRBJ2-1; V gene: TRBV9; CDR3 protein: ASSVVGGTGGNNEQF
J gene: TRBJ1-6; V gene: TRBV5-6; CDR3 protein: ASSPTGGSYNSPLH
J gene: TRBJ2-1; V gene: TRBV10-3; CDR3 protein: AITQRGFNEQF
J gene: TRBJ1-1; V gene: TRBV18; CDR3 protein: ASSRDRAAEAF
J gene: TRBJ2-3; V gene: TRBV12-3/TRBV12-4; CDR3 protein: AASGGSPDTQY
J gene: TRBJ1-4; V gene: TRBV5-1; CDR3 protein: ASSLEPATGEKLF
J gene: TRBJ1-2; V gene: TRBV27; CDR3 protein: ASSFTGSYGYT
J gene: TRBJ1-1; V gene: TRBV25-1; CDR3 protein: ASISFDEAF
J gene: TRBJ2-1; V gene: TRBV6-5; CDR3 protein: ATSRGFYNEQF
J gene: TRBJ2-3; V gene: TRBV3-1/TRBV3-2; CDR3 protein: ASSQDLLAGGPDTQY
J gene: TRBJ1-4; V gene: TRBV6-1; CDR3 protein: ASSEAPGFGLF
J gene: TRBJ2-1; V gene: TRBV27; CDR3 protein: ASSLGSYNEQF
J gene: TRBJ2-2; V gene: TRBV6-5; CDR3 protein: ASSYSARGLTGELF
J gene: TRBJ1-1; V gene: TRBV27; CDR3 protein: ASSLSGAVEAF
J gene: TRBJ2-2; V gene: TRBV18; CDR3 protein: ASSPWPGELF
J gene: TRBJ2-1; V gene: TRBV7-3; CDR3 protein: ASSTPGLAGGLNEQF
J gene: TRBJ1-2; V gene: TRBV9; CDR3 protein: ASSVKCTEWTGGAVSYGYT
J gene: TRBJ1-1; V gene: TRBV7-9; CDR3 protein: ASSLVGQGVGEAF
J gene: TRBJ2-1; V gene: TRBV9; CDR3 protein: ASSVGHSGGRSDEQF
J gene: TRBJ2-7; V gene: TRBV11-3; CDR3 protein: ASSQTSGPYEQY
J gene: TRBJ1-4; V gene: TRBV27; CDR3 protein: ASSFSSVGGEKLF
J gene: TRBJ2-7; V gene: TRBV14; CDR3 protein: ASSSRDRRFGEQY